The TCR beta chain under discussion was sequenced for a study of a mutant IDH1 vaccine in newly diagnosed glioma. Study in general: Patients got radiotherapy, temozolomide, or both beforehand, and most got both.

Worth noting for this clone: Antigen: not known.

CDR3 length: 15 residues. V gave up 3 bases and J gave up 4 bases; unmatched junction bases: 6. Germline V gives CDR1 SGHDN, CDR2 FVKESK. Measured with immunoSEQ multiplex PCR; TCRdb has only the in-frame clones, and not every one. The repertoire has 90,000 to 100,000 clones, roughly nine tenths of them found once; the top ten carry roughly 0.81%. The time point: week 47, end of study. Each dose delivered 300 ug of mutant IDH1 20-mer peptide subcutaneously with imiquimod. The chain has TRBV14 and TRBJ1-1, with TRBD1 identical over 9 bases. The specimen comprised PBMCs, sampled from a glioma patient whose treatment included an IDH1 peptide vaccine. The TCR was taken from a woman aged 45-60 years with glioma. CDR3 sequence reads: CASSQAGQGSTEAFF. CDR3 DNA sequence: TGTGCCAGCAGCCAGGCTGGACAGGGGAGCACTGAAGCTTTCTTT. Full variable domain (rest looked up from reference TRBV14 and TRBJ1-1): EAGVTQFPSHSVIEKGQTVTLRCDPISGHDNLYWYRRVMGKEIKFLLHFVKESKQDESGMPNNRFLAERTGGTYSTLKVQPAELEDSGVYFCASSQAGQGSTEAFFGQGTRLTVV.